This note documents a single T cell receptor (beta chain) sequence. The target antigen is unknown. The data were obtained in a study of PD-1 blockade in classical Hodgkin lymphoma. This table comes from immunoSEQ multiplex PCR, and its TCRdb copy is limited to in-frame clones, with some not included. Here the sample spans some 96,000 clones, around 81% being singletons. In every patient, relapse followed autologous stem cell transplantation, while exposure to brentuximab vedotin differed. This CDR3 region has 17 residues. Germline assignment: CDR1 SGDLS and CDR2 YYNGEE. V gave up 0 bases and J gave up 9 bases; unmatched junction bases: 16. Study-wide results and limits: Newly diagnosed patients reportedly trailed healthy donors in baseline TCR diversity.

The sequence was obtained from a human donor with classical Hodgkin lymphoma. The gene calls are TRBV9 and TRBJ2-3, with TRBD2 identical over 7 bases. Sequenced here: peripheral blood mononuclear cells (PBMCs), sampled before the second cycle of nivolumab. The CDR3 region is CASSVVPHGLGLRTQYF. The CDR3 DNA follows: TGTGCCAGCAGCGTAGTTCCCCATGGACTAGGGCTCAGGACGCAGTATTTT.